Each of the 8 T cell receptor beta chains below was sequenced from the same sample in a study of cytomegalovirus exposure and HLA in healthy donors. PCR involved 60 Vbeta and 13 Jbeta primers. Sequenced by immunoSEQ multiplex PCR; TCRdb stores in-frame clones only, minus some. Of roughly 100,000 clones detected, almost 70% appear once; the ten largest clones hold around 3.5%. Sequencing input: PBMCs. Receptors were obtained from a young man in good health and CMV-seronegative.

Concerning this clone: Germline is not matched at one junction end, which may reflect a read error. For the CDR3, the DNA is TGTTCCAGCAAGGCACGGGGAGGGGGTATCGAGACCCAGTACTTC. As protein: CSSKARGGGIETQYF. This rearrangement joins TRBV7-9 to TRBJ2-5; D may be TRBD2 (7 bases). The CDR3 contains 15 residues. Germline-derived CDR1 and CDR2 are SEHNR and FQNEAQ (reference sequence). Together with reference TRBV7-9 and TRBJ2-5, the CDR3 gives the full variable domain: DTGVSQNPRHKITKRGQNVTFRCDPISEHNRLYWYRQTLGQGPEFLTYFQNEAQLEKSRLLSDRFSAERPKGSFSTLEIQRTEQGDSAMYLCSSKARGGGIETQYFGPGTRLLVL.

The CDR3 bases are TGTGCCAGCTCACCAAACAGTTGGTACAATCAGCCCCAGCATTTT. Protein sequence: CASSPNSWYNQPQHF. The chain joins TRBV18 to TRBJ1-5; no clear D gene. This CDR3 region has 15 residues. Trimming took 2 bases from V and 3 from J, leaving 11 bases between them. Germline V gene sequence: CDR1 KGHSH, CDR2 LQKENI.

The chain combines TRBV9 with TRBJ1-1; D is unresolved. The CDR3 has 13 amino acids. The V end lost 0 bases, the J end lost 6 bases, and 9 bases lay between the germline ends. Germline assignment: CDR1 SGDLS and CDR2 YYNGEE. The CDR3 sequence is CASSVEVRAEAFF. In nucleotides, the CDR3 is TGTGCCAGCAGCGTAGAAGTACGGGCTGAAGCTTTCTTT.

This chain's CDR3 is CASSGYRGGEAFF. The DNA of the CDR3 is TGTGCCAGCAGTGGATACAGGGGCGGTGAAGCTTTCTTT. V usage is TRBV2 and J usage is TRBJ1-1; the match to TRBD1 covers 7 bases. The CDR3 has 13 amino acids. The germline V gene encodes CDR1 SNHLY and CDR2 FYNNEI. Germline trimming cut 4 bases from V and 7 bases from J; bases unmatched to any gene: 6.

The chain couples TRBV2 to TRBJ1-6; TRBD1 aligns across 7 bases. J was trimmed by 10 bases and V by 6 bases; bases with no gene match: 6. CDR1 is SNHLY, CDR2 FYNNEI, per germline. The CDR3 covers 13 residues. This chain's CDR3 is CASRAQGRSPLHF. Written as DNA, the CDR3 is TGTGCCAGCAGAGCACAGGGGCGGTCACCCCTCCACTTT.

There are a few counts of this clone. The chain recombines TRBV7-9 with TRBJ2-1; 7 bases line up with TRBD2. With 1 base clipped from V and 8 bases from J, the junction kept 5 bases outside the gene matches. This CDR3 is 14 amino acids long. Germline values: CDR1 SEHNR, CDR2 FQNEAQ (reference sequence). CDR3 in DNA: TGTGCCAGCAGCTTAGATGGGGGAGGGGATGAGCAGTTCTTC. This gives the protein CASSLDGGGDEQFF.

This clone was found once. The chain recombines TRBV29-1 with TRBJ2-7; a possible D gene is TRBD2 (5 bases). The CDR3 covers 10 residues. Germline-derived CDR1 and CDR2 are SQVTM and ANQGSEA. V lost 4 bases to trimming and J lost 8 bases, with 9 bases between them. CDR3 protein: CSVARDKQYF. CDR3 nucleotide sequence: TGCAGCGTTGCGAGGGATAAGCAGTACTTC.

V and J are TRBV2 and TRBJ2-2, with no clear D. Trimming stripped 11 bases from V and 2 bases from J, with 15 bases between. In germline, CDR1 is SNHLY, CDR2 FYNNEI. The CDR3 length is 14 residues. The CDR3, as DNA: TGTGCCTGCGCTTGGCAGGCAAACACCGGGGAGCTGTTTTTT. Translation gives CACAWQANTGELFF.